The TCR beta chain under discussion was sequenced for a study of OX40 agonist ivuxolimab in advanced cancers. The table came from immunoSEQ multiplex PCR; TCRdb's copy has only in-frame clones and leaves some out. There are over 25,000 clones in the sample; 70% to 90% occur only once, and 25% to 35% lies in the top ten. The CDR3 loop spans 9 amino acids. From germline, CDR1 is SNHLY and CDR2 FYNNEI. The V end was cut by 11 bases, the J end by 7 bases, with 8 bases between. This material consisted of CD4+ or CD8+ T cells sorted from blood, taken in a trial of the OX40 agonist ivuxolimab. This TCR was recovered from an adult with an advanced solid tumor such as melanoma, head and neck, liver or kidney cancer. This chain links TRBV2 with TRBJ1-2, with D tentatively TRBD1 (5 bases). The CDR3 protein is CAAGAGYTF. The DNA for the CDR3 is TGTGCCGCCGGGGCTGGCTACACCTTC.